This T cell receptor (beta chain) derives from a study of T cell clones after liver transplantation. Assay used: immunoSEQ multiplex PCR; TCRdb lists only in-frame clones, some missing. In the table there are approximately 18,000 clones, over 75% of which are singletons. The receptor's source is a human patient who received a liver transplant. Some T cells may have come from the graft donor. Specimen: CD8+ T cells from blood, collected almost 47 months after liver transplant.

The CDR3 loop is CARRTGDSQEANYGYTF. As DNA, the CDR3 is TGTGCCAGACGCACCGGGGACAGCCAGGAAGCTAACTATGGCTACACCTTC. The chain links TRBV2 to TRBJ1-2, with TRBD1 identical over 7 bases. The germline gives CDR1 SNHLY, CDR2 FYNNEI. The length of the CDR3 is 17 residues. J gave up 0 bases and V 9 bases, and 16 bases lay outside the gene matches.